These 23 T cell receptor beta chains came from one sample sequenced in a study of regulatory T cells in long-lasting Graves disease. Time point meaning: newly diagnosed GD, antithyroid drugs for less than 3 months. From RNA extracted from PBMCs, the TCR library was made. Library construction for TCR beta used iRepertoire HTBI primers and Arm-PCR of CDR3 regions. TCRdb recomputed calls from the multiplex PCR reads with MiXCR, one row per CDR3 protein. Seen here are 450,000 to 700,000 distinct CDR3 sequences, less than 15% observed once, and the top ten hold roughly 10%. These data are also associated with another study on T cells in Graves' hyperthyroidism and ophthalmopathy.

The sample was peripheral blood mononuclear cells (PBMCs), taken at new diagnosis, from a patient treated with antithyroid drugs. The receptors were gathered from a man aged 25-40 years with Graves disease.

This clonotype was observed at least ten times. V gene TRBV7-2 combines with J gene TRBJ2-1; possible D gene TRBD1, 6 bases. Germline CDR1 and CDR2: SGHTA and FQGNSA. Trimming took 5 bases from V and 6 from J, leaving 14 bases between them. This CDR3 comprises 14 residues. The CDR3: CASSLGGRGNEQFF. As DNA, the CDR3 is TGTGCCAGCAGCCTAGGGGGTAGGGGCAATGAGCAGTTCTTC.

This clonotype was seen ten or more times. The chain carries TRBV6-9 and TRBJ2-3, with TRBD2 matching 11 bases. Germline V gives CDR1 MNHGY, CDR2 SVAAGI. Trimming cost V 2 bases and J 2 bases; bases outside gene matches: 9. CDR3 length: 18 residues. This chain's CDR3 is CASSYLLAGGLTTDTQYF. The CDR3 coding sequence is TGTGCCAGCAGTTATCTTCTAGCGGGAGGACTTACCACAGATACGCAGTATTTT.

This chain connects TRBV3-1 to TRBJ2-7; 7 positions agree with TRBD2. The trim removed 1 base at V and 5 bases at J, leaving 14 bases unmatched. This CDR3 comprises 17 residues. The germline V gene encodes CDR1 LGHDT and CDR2 YNNKEL (reference sequence). The DNA of the CDR3 is TGTGCCAGCAGCCAAGCCAGTGGGAGAGGGAGGGCCAACGAGCAGTACTTC. Its translation: CASSQASGRGRANEQYF.

This clonotype has ten or more counts. The chain links TRBV7-9 to TRBJ2-2; TRBD1 is a possible D gene (5 bases). Per the germline V gene, CDR1 is SEHNR and CDR2 is FQNEAQ (reference sequence). Deletions cut 2 bases from V and 2 bases from J, with 9 bases between. The CDR3 has 15 residues. CDR3 sequence: CASSLKGPNTGELFF. DNA of the CDR3: TGTGCCAGCAGCTTAAAGGGGCCCAACACCGGGGAGCTGTTTTTT.

This clonotype was observed many times. The gene calls are TRBV3-1 and TRBJ2-1, with D possibly being TRBD1 (7 bases). This CDR3 is 14 amino acids long. The germline V and J ends were trimmed by 4 bases and 8 bases, with 15 bases remaining between them. Germline CDR1 and CDR2: LGHDT and YNNKEL (reference sequence). Written as DNA, the CDR3 is TGTGCCAGCAGCCCACGACTAGGGGGCGATGAGCAGTTCTTC. This gives the protein CASSPRLGGDEQFF.

As to this clonotype: A read error may be the cause here, since a much bigger clone is one base away. The chain employs TRBV6-2 or TRBV6-3 and TRBJ2-3, with TRBD1 identical over 12 bases. Trimming removed 6 bases from V and 4 bases from J; junction bases left unmatched: 5. Germline CDR1 is MNHEY and CDR2 is SVGEGT. The CDR3 loop spans 15 amino acids. DNA of the CDR3: TGTGCCAGCAGGTCCGGGACAGGGGGCGCAGATACGCAGTATTTT. Encoded protein: CASRSGTGGADTQYF.

This clonotype was detected only a few times. The V call is TRBV6-4, the J call TRBJ2-3; 9 bases are a match to TRBD1. The J segment lost 1 base and the V segment lost 3 bases, leaving 5 bases of the junction unmatched. The germline CDR1 and CDR2 sequences are MRHNA and SNTAGT. This CDR3 region has 16 residues. Here the CDR3 DNA reads TGTGCCAGCAGTGAACAGGGGGCACTTGGCACAGATACGCAGTATTTT. Protein: CASSEQGALGTDTQYF.

The chain is built from TRBV6-2 or TRBV6-3 and TRBJ2-3, with 11 bases lining up with TRBD2. Per the germline V gene, CDR1 is MNHEY and CDR2 is SVGEGT. V dropped 2 bases and J dropped 2; count of bases not matched to a gene: 9. The CDR3 covers 18 residues. The CDR3 nucleotides read TGTGCCAGCAGTTACATCGTACTAGCGGGAGTGGACACAGATACGCAGTATTTT. This gives the protein CASSYIVLAGVDTDTQYF.

This clonotype has ten or more counts. This sequence joins TRBV18 and TRBJ2-5; tentative D call: TRBD2 (6 bases). This CDR3 has 14 residues. V lost 3 bases and J 4 bases, leaving 12 bases between the germline ends. Per the germline V gene, CDR1 is KGHSH and CDR2 is LQKENI. Here the CDR3 reads CASSPPSVGETQYF. The CDR3 coding sequence is TGTGCCAGCTCACCTCCTAGCGTGGGAGAGACCCAGTACTTC.

Many counts were recorded for this clonotype. The V call is TRBV6-1, the J call TRBJ2-1; D not resolved. The length of the CDR3 is 12 residues. CDR1 and CDR2 (germline): MNHNS, SASEGT. The V and J ends lost 5 bases and 7 bases respectively, with 9 bases between them. The CDR3 reads CASSTNKNEQFF. The DNA for the CDR3 is TGTGCCAGCAGTACCAACAAGAATGAGCAGTTCTTC.

Many counts were recorded for this clonotype. The chain joins TRBV2 to TRBJ1-1; 7 positions match TRBD1. The CDR3 extends over 14 amino acids. Losses at the gene ends were 6 bases for V and 1 base for J; bases not matched to a gene: 5. The germline gives CDR1 SNHLY, CDR2 FYNNEI. The CDR3 is CASRGDSRNTEAFF. CDR3 DNA sequence: TGTGCCAGCAGGGGGGACAGCCGGAACACTGAAGCTTTCTTT. Based on the CDR3 plus reference TRBV2 and TRBJ1-1, the full variable domain is EPEVTQTPSHQVTQMGQEVILRCVPISNHLYFYWYRQILGQKVEFLVSFYNNEISEKSEIFDDQFSVERPDGSNFTLKIRSTKLEDSAMYFCASRGDSRNTEAFFGQGTRLTVV.

This clonotype was seen at least ten times. V usage is TRBV7-2 and J usage is TRBJ2-3, with TRBD2 as a possible D gene (6 bases). This CDR3 comprises 13 residues. Per germline, CDR1 SGHTA and CDR2 FQGNSA. The CDR3 region has the DNA TGTGCGGGGAGCGGGTATAGCACAGATACGCAGTATTTT. Translated, it gives CAGSGYSTDTQYF.

This clonotype occurred many times. The V and J genes are TRBV18 and TRBJ1-4, with D perhaps matching TRBD1 (5 bases). This CDR3 is 14 amino acids long. Germline CDR1 and CDR2: KGHSH and LQKENI. V was clipped by 3 bases and J by 1 base, with 6 bases between them. In nucleotides, the CDR3 is TGTGCCAGCTCACCTGACAGAACTAATGAAAAACTGTTTTTT. Translated, it gives CASSPDRTNEKLFF. The variable domain in full, completed from reference TRBV18 and TRBJ1-4, reads NAGVMQNPRHLVRRRGQEARLRCSPMKGHSHVYWYRQLPEEGLKFMVYLQKENIIDESGMPKERFSAEFPKEGPSILRIQQVVRGDSAAYFCASSPDRTNEKLFFGSGTQLSVL.

This clonotype has a count of ten or more. The genes are TRBV5-1 and TRBJ2-2; D gene unclear. Trimming shortened V by 4 bases and J by 8 bases, and 15 bases separated the two germline ends. CDR1 is SGHRS and CDR2 is YFSETQ in the germline V gene. This CDR3 is 14 amino acids long. CDR3 sequence: CASSQSLRPGELFF. CDR3 in DNA: TGCGCCAGCAGCCAAAGCTTGCGACCGGGGGAGCTGTTTTTT.

This clonotype has more than one count but fewer than ten. The J gene is TRBJ2-3, the V gene TRBV6-1; D is undetermined. V lost 10 bases and J lost 1, with 9 bases in between. Germline assignment: CDR1 MNHNS and CDR2 SASEGT. This CDR3 contains 12 residues. The CDR3: CATQTGTDTQYF. The CDR3 DNA is TGTGCCACTCAGACGGGCACAGATACGCAGTATTTT.

This clonotype was observed a few times. The chain employs TRBV5-1 and TRBJ1-2, with D unclear. This CDR3 spans 16 amino acids. The germline gives CDR1 SGHRS, CDR2 YFSETQ. The V gene lost 0 bases and the J gene lost 12 bases, with 24 bases spanning the gap. CDR3: CASSLGTFLTAPIHTF. In DNA, the CDR3 is TGCGCCAGCAGCTTGGGGACTTTCTTGACCGCGCCTATTCACACCTTC.

There are many counts of this clonotype. The chain combines TRBV12-3 or TRBV12-4 with TRBJ2-3; 14 bases map to TRBD2. The CDR3 consists of 17 residues. V was clipped by 6 bases and J by 0 bases; unmatched bases: 5. CDR3 sequence: CASRPGLAGVSTDTQYF. The CDR3 DNA is TGTGCCAGCAGGCCGGGACTAGCGGGAGTTAGCACAGATACGCAGTATTTT.

This clonotype was counted at least ten times. The rearrangement joins TRBV20-1 to TRBJ1-2; no reliable D call. V dropped 1 base and J dropped 3 bases, with 6 bases sitting between them. This CDR3 has 12 amino acids. Germline V lookup: CDR1 DFQATT, CDR2 SNEGSKA (reference sequence). CDR3 nucleotides: TGCAGTGCTAGAGTGGTCTACTATGGCTACACCTTC. Translating gives CSARVVYYGYTF.

The table lists this clonotype with many counts. The gene calls are TRBV28 and TRBJ2-2; 13 bases align to TRBD2. The J segment lost 5 bases and the V segment lost 4 bases, leaving 4 bases of the junction unmatched. The V gene's germline CDR1 is MDHEN and CDR2 SYDVKM. The CDR3 consists of 16 residues. CDR3 region: CASSSRLAGGTGELFF. CDR3 DNA sequence: TGTGCCAGCAGTTCGCGACTAGCGGGAGGAACCGGGGAGCTGTTTTTT.

This clonotype was seen many times. The rearrangement joins TRBV12-3 or TRBV12-4 to TRBJ2-3; unclear D gene. The CDR3 runs to 12 residues. The V and J ends lost 3 bases and 11 bases respectively, with 12 bases between them. CDR3 region: CASSFGIGMQYF. CDR3 in DNA: TGTGCCAGCAGTTTCGGTATAGGGATGCAGTATTTT.

This clonotype turned up a few times. The CDR3 here is CAISLVAGGNTGELFF. The CDR3 DNA follows: TGTGCCATCAGTTTGGTAGCGGGGGGGAACACCGGGGAGCTGTTTTTT. The gene calls are TRBV10-3 and TRBJ2-2; 10 positions agree with TRBD2. With V trimmed by 5 bases and J by 1 base, 4 bases remained unmatched. The V gene's germline CDR1 is ENHRY and CDR2 SYGVKD. This CDR3 comprises 16 residues.

This clonotype was seen at least ten times. CDR3 amino acids: CAISAILDEQYF. In DNA form, the CDR3 reads TGTGCCATCAGCGCCATTTTGGACGAGCAGTACTTC. The chain combines TRBV10-3 with TRBJ2-7; D call uncertain. This CDR3 is 12 amino acids long. V was clipped by 6 bases and J by 5 bases, with 11 bases between them. Germline V gene lookup returns CDR1 ENHRY and CDR2 SYGVKD.

This clonotype was seen at least ten times. The J gene is TRBJ2-1, the V gene TRBV10-1, with D possibly being TRBD1 (6 bases). This CDR3 has 14 residues. The V end was cut by 3 bases, the J end by 4 bases, with 10 bases between. Germline values: CDR1 WNHNN, CDR2 SYGVQD (reference sequence). CDR3 in DNA: TGCGCCAGCAGTGAACGACAGGAGTACAATGAGCAGTTCTTC. Its protein product is CASSERQEYNEQFF.